The 31 T cell receptor beta chains presented below share a single source sample, sequenced in a study of blood T cell repertoires in COVID-19. Data came from immunoSEQ multiplex PCR; TCRdb stores just in-frame clones and leaves some out. The repertoire holds about 74,000 clones, with roughly four fifths as singletons. Sequenced: peripheral blood. The source of these receptors is a man aged 65 to 79 with acute or convalescent COVID-19.

The rearrangement links TRBV28 to TRBJ1-3; D remains unclear. Germline values: CDR1 MDHEN, CDR2 SYDVKM. This CDR3 comprises 14 residues. The V end lost 6 bases, the J end lost 0 bases, and 9 bases lay between the germline ends. CDR3 sequence reads: CASRTTSSGNTIYF. CDR3 nucleotides: TGTGCCAGCAGGACGACAAGCTCTGGAAACACCATATATTTT.

The CDR3 DNA is TGTGCCAGTCTTTCGCGATCCTACAATGAGCAGTTCTTC. Protein product: CASLSRSYNEQFF. This rearrangement joins TRBV18 to TRBJ2-1; D not resolved. V was trimmed by 9 bases and J by 1 base, leaving 10 bases between them. Germline assignment: CDR1 KGHSH and CDR2 LQKENI. The CDR3 consists of 13 residues.

The chain carries TRBV6-5 and TRBJ1-2, with D unclear. Per the germline V gene, CDR1 is MNHEY and CDR2 is SVGAGI. V dropped 8 bases and J dropped 2 bases, with 12 bases sitting between them. The CDR3 contains 13 residues. CDR3 sequence reads: CASRNDGNYGYTF. The CDR3 nucleotides read TGTGCCAGCCGTAATGACGGGAACTATGGCTACACCTTC.

This clone has just a few counts. V usage is TRBV15 and J usage is TRBJ1-5, with D perhaps matching TRBD1 (5 bases). Germline values: CDR1 LNHNV, CDR2 YYDKDF (reference sequence). Trimming removed 3 bases from V and 3 bases from J, with 12 bases in between. The CDR3 is 15 amino acids. CDR3 sequence reads: CATSSVQGYNQPQHF. The CDR3 bases are TGTGCCACCAGCAGTGTTCAGGGATACAATCAGCCCCAGCATTTT.

CDR3 DNA sequence: TGTGCCAGCAGCCCGACAGGCCTCGGGGCCAACGTCCTGACTTTC. Translating gives CASSPTGLGANVLTF. The chain recombines TRBV7-9 with TRBJ2-6; possible D gene TRBD1, 6 bases. CDR1 and CDR2 from the germline V gene are SEHNR and FQNEAQ (reference sequence). V shed 5 bases and J shed 4 bases, with 12 bases lying between them. The CDR3 runs 15 residues.

The chain has TRBV10-1 and TRBJ2-1, with 7 nucleotides matching TRBD2. The CDR3 runs to 15 residues. After removal of 2 bases from V and 6 bases from J, the junction contained 7 bases not matched to a gene. Per germline, CDR1 WNHNN and CDR2 SYGVQD (reference sequence). In nucleotides, the CDR3 is TGCGCCAGCAGTGAGAGCCTGGGGGGGGTCAATGAGCAGTTCTTC. It translates to CASSESLGGVNEQFF.

The chain uses TRBV4-2 and TRBJ1-5, with a weak D call TRBD1 (6 bases). This CDR3 is 14 amino acids long. The V end lost 4 bases, the J end lost 3 bases, and 10 bases lay between the germline ends. Germline V lookup: CDR1 LGHNA, CDR2 YNFKEQ. The CDR3 spells CASSPGTFNQPQHF. The CDR3 nucleotides are TGTGCCAGCAGCCCTGGGACATTCAATCAGCCCCAGCATTTT.

J is TRBJ2-2 and V is TRBV7-9; D is possibly TRBD1 (6 bases). CDR3 length: 14 amino acids. Deletions cut 5 bases from V and 0 bases from J, with 7 bases between. The germline CDR1 and CDR2 sequences are SEHNR and FQNEAQ (reference sequence). CDR3 DNA: TGTGCCAGCAGCCGGACAGCGAACACCGGGGAGCTGTTTTTT. This codes for CASSRTANTGELFF.

This clone turned up a few times. The chain uses TRBV6-5 and TRBJ1-5; 7 bases are a match to TRBD1. Germline CDR1 and CDR2: MNHEY and SVGAGI. CDR3 length equals 15 residues. Trimming cost V 5 bases and J 0 bases; bases outside gene matches: 4. The DNA for the CDR3 is TGTGCCAGCAGTCGACAGGGCTATAGCAATCAGCCCCAGCATTTT. Residues: CASSRQGYSNQPQHF.

In this sample, this clone turned up a few times. The V call is TRBV3-1 (or the pseudogene TRBV3-2), the J call TRBJ1-6, with TRBD1 as a possible D gene (5 bases). Germline V gene sequence: CDR1 LGHDT, CDR2 YNNKEL (reference sequence). Trimming stripped 4 bases from V and 5 bases from J, with 21 bases between. The CDR3 is 18 amino acids. The CDR3 DNA follows: TGTGCCAGCAGCCCGAACCTTCCGGGACTGGGGAATAATTCACCCCTCCACTTT. Its protein is CASSPNLPGLGNNSPLHF.

The V call is TRBV18, the J call TRBJ2-7, with 8 bases fitting TRBD1. The CDR3 covers 15 residues. V trimming: 1 base; J trimming: 0 bases; junction bases outside the gene matches: 2. Germline-derived CDR1 and CDR2 are KGHSH and LQKENI. The chain's CDR3 is CASSPRGQASYEQYF. CDR3 bases: TGTGCCAGCTCACCACGGGGACAGGCCTCCTACGAGCAGTACTTC.

The chain joins TRBV15 to TRBJ1-4; 10 bases align to TRBD1. The CDR3 contains 15 residues. Losses at the gene ends were 1 base for V and 7 bases for J; bases not matched to a gene: 3. Germline V CDR1 and CDR2: LNHNV, YYDKDF (reference sequence). The CDR3 bases are TGTGCCACCAGCAGAGGTGGGACAGGGGCTGAAAAACTGTTTTTT. Its protein product is CATSRGGTGAEKLFF.

This CDR3 is CSVGAGTGKEQFF. The CDR3 DNA follows: TGCAGCGTTGGGGCAGGTACCGGGAAAGAGCAGTTCTTC. This chain joins TRBV29-1 and TRBJ2-1; a possible D gene is TRBD2 (5 bases). Germline CDR1 reads SQVTM; CDR2 reads ANQGSEA. The CDR3 length is 13 residues. V lost 4 bases and J 10 bases, leaving 17 bases between the germline ends.

CDR3 nucleotides: TGTGCCAGCAGCTTAGAGACAGGGAAATATGGCTACACCTTC. Its protein is CASSLETGKYGYTF. The V and J genes are TRBV7-2 and TRBJ1-2, with 7 bases identical to TRBD1. There are 14 residues in the CDR3. The germline V gene encodes CDR1 SGHTA and CDR2 FQGNSA. V lost 1 base to trimming and J lost 5 bases; unmatched junction nucleotides: 4. Together with reference TRBV7-2 and TRBJ1-2, the CDR3 gives the full variable domain: GAGVSQSPSNKVTEKGKDVELRCDPISGHTALYWYRQSLGQGLEFLIYFQGNSAPDKSGLPSDRFSAERTGGSVSTLTIQRTQQEDSAVYLCASSLETGKYGYTFGSGTRLTVV.

The J gene is TRBJ2-3, the V gene TRBV5-4; 8 bases agree with TRBD2. The CDR3 spans 16 residues. The germline V gene has CDR1 SGHNT and CDR2 YYREEE (reference sequence). V gave up 3 bases and J gave up 3 bases; unmatched junction bases: 9. The CDR3 region is CASSSQTGGPTDTQYF. CDR3 bases: TGTGCCAGCAGCTCCCAAACGGGAGGGCCAACAGATACGCAGTATTTT.

The chain uses TRBV7-9 and TRBJ1-2; 8 nucleotides match TRBD1. Looked up from germline, CDR1 is SEHNR and CDR2 is FQNEAQ (reference sequence). This CDR3 is built from 14 residues. V trimming: 5 bases; J trimming: 3 bases; junction bases outside the gene matches: 5. CDR3 sequence (DNA): TGTGCCAGCAGCCGGACAGGGATGTACTATGGCTACACCTTC. This gives the protein CASSRTGMYYGYTF.

J is TRBJ1-1 and V is TRBV29-1; D may be TRBD1 (5 bases). Trimming shortened V by 6 bases and J by 3 bases, and 26 bases separated the two germline ends. Per germline, CDR1 SQVTM and CDR2 ANQGSEA. There are 17 residues in the CDR3. CDR3 protein: CSVSKPGTSTGDTEAFF. Written as DNA, the CDR3 is TGCAGCGTCTCCAAACCCGGGACCAGCACGGGGGACACTGAAGCTTTCTTT. Filled out from reference TRBV29-1 and TRBJ1-1, the complete variable domain reads SAVISQKPSRDICQRGTSLTIQCQVDSQVTMMFWYRQQPGQSLTLIATANQGSEATYESGFVIDKFPISRPNLTFSTLTVSNMSPEDSSIYLCSVSKPGTSTGDTEAFFGQGTRLTVV.

This clone is a singleton in its sample. J is TRBJ2-7 and V is TRBV3-1 (or the pseudogene TRBV3-2), with TRBD2 identical over 9 bases. This CDR3 is 16 amino acids long. V trimming: 0 bases; J trimming: 2 bases; junction bases outside the gene matches: 5. CDR1 LGHDT and CDR2 YNNKEL come from the germline V gene (reference sequence). CDR3 nucleotides: TGTGCCAGCAGCCAAGAGTCGACTAGCGGCCCCTACGAGCAGTACTTC. Translating gives CASSQESTSGPYEQYF.

The J gene is TRBJ2-2, the V gene TRBV7-6; 8 bases match TRBD2. There are 14 residues in the CDR3. Germline V lookup: CDR1 SGHVS, CDR2 FNYEAQ. V shed 4 bases, J shed 5 bases, and the junction held 3 bases outside the gene matches. The CDR3 DNA reads as TGTGCCAGCAGCTCGCTAGCGGGTACCGGGGAGCTGTTTTTT. This encodes CASSSLAGTGELFF.

The table lists this clone with a count of one. This chain connects TRBV2 to TRBJ2-2; D call uncertain. Trimming removed 3 bases at V and 7 bases at J, with 9 bases between. The CDR3 length is 13 residues. Germline V gene data show CDR1 as SNHLY and CDR2 as FYNNEI. The CDR3 DNA is TGTGCCAGCAGTGAGATTGAGGTCGGGGAGCTGTTTTTT. Translating gives CASSEIEVGELFF.

As to this clone: Mismatch with germline at one junction end may stem from a read error. This sequence joins TRBV10-2 and TRBJ2-3; D is uncertain. The CDR3 is made up of 16 amino acids. Germline V CDR1 and CDR2: WSHSY, SAAADI. The CDR3 bases are TGCGCCAGCTGTGAGACGACTCCCTGGGGCACAGATACGCAGTATTTT. Protein sequence: CASCETTPWGTDTQYF.

This sequence joins TRBV10-3 and TRBJ2-5; perhaps TRBD1 as D (6 bases). Germline loops: CDR1 ENHRY, CDR2 SYGVKD. CDR3 length: 14 amino acids. V lost 10 bases to trimming and J lost 1 base, with 16 bases between them. The CDR3 loop reads CATTAGTPQETQYF. CDR3 DNA sequence: TGTGCCACAACCGCCGGGACACCCCAAGAGACCCAGTACTTC.

This clone came up once. CDR3 sequence: CASSRGIQETQYF. Written as DNA, the CDR3 is TGTGCCAGCAGTAGAGGGATTCAAGAGACCCAGTACTTC. The rearrangement uses TRBV11-2 and TRBJ2-5; possible D gene TRBD2, 5 bases. CDR1 is SGHAT and CDR2 is FQNNGV in the germline V gene. CDR3 length: 13 amino acids. Trimming cost V 6 bases and J 2 bases, with 10 bases left between them.

The chain joins TRBV24-1 to TRBJ2-1; the D is unclear. In germline, CDR1 is KGHDR, CDR2 SFDVKD. V was pared by 10 bases and J by 7 bases, with 22 bases between. CDR3 length: 15 residues. The CDR3 here is CATKSNEPIENEQFF. The CDR3 DNA reads TGTGCCACTAAATCAAACGAGCCCATCGAGAATGAGCAGTTCTTC.

This chain joins TRBV28 and TRBJ1-6, with 9 bases aligning to TRBD1. Germline V gives CDR1 MDHEN, CDR2 SYDVKM. The CDR3 is made up of 14 amino acids. The ends lost 2 bases at V and 10 bases at J; junction bases unmatched: 3. As DNA, the CDR3 is TGTGCCAGCAGTTTAGGGACAGGGCAATCACCCCTCCACTTT. Translating gives CASSLGTGQSPLHF.

This sequence joins TRBV6-5 and TRBJ2-3; D perhaps matches TRBD1 (5 bases). The germline gives CDR1 MNHEY, CDR2 SVGAGI. CDR3 length: 15 residues. The V gene lost 4 bases and the J gene lost 0 bases, with 11 bases spanning the gap. The CDR3 sequence is CASSSQVYSTDTQYF. The CDR3 nucleotides read TGTGCCAGCAGTTCACAGGTTTATAGCACAGATACGCAGTATTTT.

This chain joins TRBV28 and TRBJ1-5; D is perhaps TRBD1 (6 bases). Trimming removed 6 bases at V and 0 bases at J, with 9 bases between. From germline, CDR1 is MDHEN and CDR2 SYDVKM. This CDR3 has 14 residues. The CDR3 DNA reads as TGTGCCAGCAGCCGAGGGGGTAGCAATCAGCCCCAGCATTTT. This sequence encodes CASSRGGSNQPQHF.

V is TRBV24-1 and J is TRBJ2-7; D possibly corresponds to TRBD1 (5 bases). The CDR3 is 13 residues long. CDR1 KGHDR and CDR2 SFDVKD come from the germline V gene. Between the trimmed V and J ends, which lost 3 bases and 7 bases, there was a span of 12 bases. The DNA of the CDR3 is TGTGCCACCAGTGATGGGGCCGCCTTGGAGCAGTACTTC. This sequence encodes CATSDGAALEQYF.

This clone was recorded a few times. V usage is TRBV18 and J usage is TRBJ2-1; TRBD1 aligns across 7 bases. The trim removed 3 bases at V and 6 bases at J, leaving 2 bases unmatched. CDR1 KGHSH and CDR2 LQKENI come from the germline V gene. This CDR3 contains 13 residues. The CDR3 DNA reads TGTGCCAGCTCACCGAGACAGGGCAATGAGCAGTTCTTC. Its translation: CASSPRQGNEQFF.

This chain links TRBV9 with TRBJ1-2, with TRBD1 as a possible D gene (6 bases). The V gene lost 4 bases and the J gene lost 3 bases, with 22 bases spanning the gap. The CDR3 loop spans 17 amino acids. Germline V gene lookup returns CDR1 SGDLS and CDR2 YYNGEE. CDR3 protein: CASSISDGGRGDYGYTF. Written as DNA, the CDR3 is TGTGCCAGCAGCATCTCCGATGGGGGCAGGGGCGACTATGGCTACACCTTC.

V is TRBV5-6 and J is TRBJ2-7; D possibly corresponds to TRBD1 (6 bases). Trimming took off 3 bases at V and 1 base at J, with 17 bases between the two ends. The CDR3 spans 16 residues. CDR1 SGHDT and CDR2 YYEEEE come from the germline V gene. CDR3 loop: CASSSRSRGASYEQYF. The CDR3 DNA is TGTGCCAGCAGCTCGCGGAGCAGGGGCGCATCCTACGAGCAGTACTTC.